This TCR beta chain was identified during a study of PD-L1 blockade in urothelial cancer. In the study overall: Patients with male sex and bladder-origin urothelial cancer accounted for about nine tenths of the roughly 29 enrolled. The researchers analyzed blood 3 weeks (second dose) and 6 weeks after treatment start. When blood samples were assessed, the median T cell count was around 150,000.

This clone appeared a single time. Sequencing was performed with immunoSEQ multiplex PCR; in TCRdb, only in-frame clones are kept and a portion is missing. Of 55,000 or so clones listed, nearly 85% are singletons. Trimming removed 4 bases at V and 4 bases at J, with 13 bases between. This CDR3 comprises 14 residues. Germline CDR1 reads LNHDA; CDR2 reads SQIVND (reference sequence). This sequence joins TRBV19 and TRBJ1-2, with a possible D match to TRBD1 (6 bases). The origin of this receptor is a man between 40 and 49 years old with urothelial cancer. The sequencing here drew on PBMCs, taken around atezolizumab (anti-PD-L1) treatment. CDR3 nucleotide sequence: TGTGCCAGTAGTAGCGGACAGCTTTTCTATGGCTACACCTTC. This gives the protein CASSSGQLFYGYTF.